This is a list of T cell receptor beta chains from one sample in a study of blood T cell repertoires in COVID-19. Measured with immunoSEQ multiplex PCR; TCRdb has only the in-frame clones, and not every one. The sample has 400,000 or so clones; 88% are singletons. Sequences were obtained from PBMCs or T cells enriched from blood (not recorded which). The receptor set was obtained from a woman aged 40 to 55 with acute COVID-19. CDR3s include the opening cysteine and the closing phenylalanine or tryptophan. The D gene is left open where the match is weak. Only part of the rows carry a size: once, few, many, or a class if the clone is expanded.

v_gene	j_gene	abundance	d_gene	CDR3nt	CDR3aa
TRBV5-1	TRBJ2-2	-	TRBD2	TGCGCCAGCAGCCTGGATAGCGGGGGCCATACCGGGGAGCTGTTTTTT	CASSLDSGGHTGELFF
TRBV4-2	TRBJ2-5	-	-	TGTGCCAGCAGCCAGGTGGTCTTGCAGGAGACCCAGTACTTC	CASSQVVLQETQYF
TRBV11-3	TRBJ2-7	-	-	TGTGCCAGCAGCTTAGGGGCAGGGGAGTCCTACGAGCAGTACTTC	CASSLGAGESYEQYF
TRBV3-1/TRBV3-2	TRBJ2-5	-	TRBD2	TGTGCCAGCAGCCACTGGACTAGCGGGGGGCTTAAAGAGACCCAGTACTTC	CASSHWTSGGLKETQYF
TRBV7-9	TRBJ2-4	-	TRBD1	TGTGCCAGCAGCTATACGACAGGGGACATTCAGTACTTC	CASSYTTGDIQYF
TRBV5-1	TRBJ1-1	-	-	TGCGCCAGCAGCTCGATACAGGGTACGGCTTTCTTT	CASSSIQGTAFF
TRBV5-4	TRBJ2-1	-	TRBD2	TGTGCCAGCAGCTTGTCTAGCGGGAACTACAATGAGCAGTTCTTC	CASSLSSGNYNEQFF
TRBV19	TRBJ1-1	few	TRBD1	TGTGCCAGTACCAGCGGCAGGGGGCTACTCATGAACACTGAAGCTTTCTTT	CASTSGRGLLMNTEAFF
TRBV19	TRBJ1-4	-	-	TGTGCCAGTAGTTCGACAGGAGTAGGTGAAAAACTGTTTTTT	CASSSTGVGEKLFF
TRBV27	TRBJ1-5	-	-	TGTGCCACAACCAGAAGGGAGGGGCAACATCAGCCCCAGCATTTT	CATTRREGQHQPQHF
TRBV27	TRBJ1-5	once	-	TGTGCCAGCAGTTTATCGTGGACAGTGATGGAGCCCCAGCATTTT	CASSLSWTVMEPQHF
TRBV18	TRBJ1-3	-	-	TGTGCCAGCTCACCGGGGGCCTCTGGAAACACCATATATTTT	CASSPGASGNTIYF
TRBV7-9	TRBJ2-3	-	-	TGTGCCAGCAGCGCGGGGACCGGGGGCACAGATACGCAGTATTTT	CASSAGTGGTDTQYF
TRBV7-9	TRBJ1-3	-	TRBD1	TGTGCCAGCAGCCAAACAGGGGGTAGTTTACTCTCTGGAAACACCATATATTTT	CASSQTGGSLLSGNTIYF
TRBV6-1	TRBJ1-6	-	-	TGTGCCAGCAGTGGCGTAGGGAGCTCCTATAATTCACCCCTCCACTTT	CASSGVGSSYNSPLHF
TRBV6-5	TRBJ2-2	-	TRBD2	TGTGCCAGCAGGCCGGGACTAGCGGGCGGGGAGCTGTTTTTT	CASRPGLAGGELFF
TRBV2	TRBJ2-1	-	TRBD2	TGTGCCAGCAGCGGGACTAGCGGATACAATGAGCAGTTCTTC	CASSGTSGYNEQFF
TRBV6-2/TRBV6-3	TRBJ2-7	-	-	TGTGCCAGCAGTAGTAGCGGATCCTACGAGCAGTACTTC	CASSSSGSYEQYF
TRBV19	TRBJ2-2	-	TRBD1	TGTGCCAGTAGTATCGGCGGACAGGGGTTCGGGGAGCTGTTTTTT	CASSIGGQGFGELFF
TRBV6-6	TRBJ1-2	once	TRBD1	TGTGCCAGCAGCCGGACAGGGGGCGGAACGAACTATGGCTACACCTTC	CASSRTGGGTNYGYTF
TRBV10-3	TRBJ2-7	-	TRBD2	TGTGCTACCACAGCGGGGAGGCTGGGGGAGCAGTACTTC	CATTAGRLGEQYF
TRBV18	TRBJ1-2	-	-	TGTGCCAGCTCACCACAATCAGGTCTTGGAGGCTACACCTTC	CASSPQSGLGGYTF
TRBV12-3/TRBV12-4	TRBJ1-2	-	-	TGTGCCAGCAGCCCCAGCGACAGGAGTGGCTACACCTTC	CASSPSDRSGYTF
TRBV4-1	TRBJ2-1	once	-	TGCGCCAGCAGCCAAGGGGGCCTGACAGATTACAATGAGCAGTTCTTC	CASSQGGLTDYNEQFF
TRBV6-5	TRBJ2-7	-	TRBD1	TGTGCCAGCAGAAAGGGACAGCTACCTTCCTACGAGCAGTACTTC	CASRKGQLPSYEQYF
TRBV6-1	TRBJ1-3	-	TRBD1	TGTGCCAGCAGTGAAGGTTTGGTTGGACAGGGCAACACCATATATTTT	CASSEGLVGQGNTIYF
TRBV18	TRBJ1-1	-	-	TGTGCCAGCTCCTCTGCGGGAGGTAACACTGAAGCTTTCTTT	CASSSAGGNTEAFF
TRBV7-9	TRBJ1-5	-	TRBD1	TGTGCCAGCAGCCCAGGGGGGCGGCAGAACAATCAGCCCCAGCATTTT	CASSPGGRQNNQPQHF
TRBV27	TRBJ2-7	-	-	TGTGCCAGCAGTTCGGGATCAACCTACGAGCAGTACTTC	CASSSGSTYEQYF
TRBV5-1	TRBJ2-3	-	TRBD2	TGCGCCAGCAGCTTGGTTGCGGGGGGCACAGATACGCAGTATTTT	CASSLVAGGTDTQYF
TRBV24-1	TRBJ2-3	-	TRBD2	TGTGCCACCAGTGACAGTAGCGGGGGTAGCACAGATACGCAGTATTTT	CATSDSSGGSTDTQYF
TRBV19	TRBJ1-5	-	-	TGTGCCACCGCGGGGGCGCGTGGCCAGCCCCAGCATTTT	CATAGARGQPQHF
TRBV7-8	TRBJ1-1	once	-	TGTGCCAGCAGCCGATGGGCAGGTTGGGGCTACACTGAAGCTTTCTTT	CASSRWAGWGYTEAFF
TRBV7-2	TRBJ2-7	-	TRBD1	TGTGCCAGCAGACAGACAGGGGACGGTTCGCAGTACTTC	CASRQTGDGSQYF
TRBV5-8	TRBJ2-5	-	-	TGTGCCAGCACCCCTAGGGAGACCCAGTACTTC	CASTPRETQYF
TRBV5-1	TRBJ1-2	-	-	TGCGCCAGCAGCTTGGGGGACACCGCTAACTATGGCTACACCTTC	CASSLGDTANYGYTF
TRBV11-2	TRBJ1-6	-	-	TGTGCCAGCAGCTTCTCCGGCAGGGTTAATTCACCCCTCCACTTT	CASSFSGRVNSPLHF
TRBV20-1	TRBJ1-2	-	-	TGCAGTGCGGAGGGGAACTATGGCTACACCTTC	CSAEGNYGYTF
TRBV11-2	TRBJ2-7	-	-	TGTGCCAGCAGCCCATTGACAGGCAGTAACGAGCAGTACTTC	CASSPLTGSNEQYF
TRBV28	TRBJ1-5	once	-	TGTGCCAGCAGTTTTATCAGGACACTGCATCAGCCCCAGCATTTT	CASSFIRTLHQPQHF
TRBV6-5	TRBJ1-1	-	-	TGTGCCAGCAGTTACACCGACACTCCCGAGCCTGAAGCTTTCTTT	CASSYTDTPEPEAFF
TRBV24-1	TRBJ2-1	few	TRBD2	TGTGCCACCAGCCAAACTAGCGGACTAAATGAGCAGTTCTTC	CATSQTSGLNEQFF
TRBV5-1	TRBJ2-7	-	-	TGCGCCAGCAGCTTGGGAGGCCTCTACGAGCAGTACTTC	CASSLGGLYEQYF
TRBV25-1	TRBJ1-4	-	-	TGTGCCAGCAGTGATTACGGCGGGTCGACGGCTAATGAAAAACTGTTTTTT	CASSDYGGSTANEKLFF
TRBV29-1	TRBJ1-1	-	-	TGCAGCGTTGTGGGGGCTTCGAACACTGAAGCTTTCTTT	CSVVGASNTEAFF
TRBV19	TRBJ2-2	-	-	TGTGCCAGTAGTATATGGAGTACCGGGGAGCTGTTTTTT	CASSIWSTGELFF
TRBV28	TRBJ1-5	-	-	TGTGCCAGCAGAGGGGGGGCTAGCAATCAGCCCCAGCATTTT	CASRGGASNQPQHF
TRBV15	TRBJ2-5	-	TRBD2	TGTGCCACCAGCAGAGGGGGAACTAGCGGGGGCCAAGAGACCCAGTACTTC	CATSRGGTSGGQETQYF
TRBV5-1	TRBJ1-5	few	-	TGCGCCAGCAGCTTGGAAGGACAAAACAATCAGCCCCAGCATTTT	CASSLEGQNNQPQHF
TRBV7-9	TRBJ1-5	-	-	TGTGCCAGCAGCGGCGAGGATCAGCCCCAGCATTTT	CASSGEDQPQHF
TRBV5-5	TRBJ1-5	-	-	TGTGCCAGCAGCTTGAACGGGGATGCGGGGCAGCCCCAGCATTTT	CASSLNGDAGQPQHF
TRBV7-9	TRBJ1-1	-	TRBD1	TGTGCCAGCAGCTTAGTGCAGGGGGCGGACGCTGAAGCTTTCTTT	CASSLVQGADAEAFF
TRBV7-9	TRBJ1-5	-	TRBD1	TGTGCCAGCAGTCCGGGACAGGGACCCCAGCCCCAGCATTTT	CASSPGQGPQPQHF
TRBV4-1	TRBJ1-2	-	-	TGCGCCAGCAGCCAAACGCAGGACATTAATAACTATGGCTACACCTTC	CASSQTQDINNYGYTF